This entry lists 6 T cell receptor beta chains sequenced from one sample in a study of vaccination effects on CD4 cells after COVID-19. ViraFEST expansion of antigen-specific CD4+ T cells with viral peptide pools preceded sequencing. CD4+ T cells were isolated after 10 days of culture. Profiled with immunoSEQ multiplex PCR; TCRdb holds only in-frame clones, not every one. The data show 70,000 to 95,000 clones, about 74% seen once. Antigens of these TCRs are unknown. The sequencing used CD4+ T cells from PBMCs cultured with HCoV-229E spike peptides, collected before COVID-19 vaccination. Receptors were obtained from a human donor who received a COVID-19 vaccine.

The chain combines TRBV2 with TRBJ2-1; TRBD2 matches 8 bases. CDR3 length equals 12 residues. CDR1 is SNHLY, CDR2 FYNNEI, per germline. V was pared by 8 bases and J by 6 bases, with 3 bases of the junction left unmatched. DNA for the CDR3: TGTGCCAGCTCCCGGGGGGGCAATGAGCAGTTCTTC. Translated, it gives CASSRGGNEQFF.

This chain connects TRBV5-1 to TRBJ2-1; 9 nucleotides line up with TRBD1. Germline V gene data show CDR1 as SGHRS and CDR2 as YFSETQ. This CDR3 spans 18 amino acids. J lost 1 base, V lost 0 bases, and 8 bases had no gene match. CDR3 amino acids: CASSLGITGGASYNEQFF. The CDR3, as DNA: TGCGCCAGCAGCTTGGGGATCACAGGGGGCGCGTCCTACAATGAGCAGTTCTTC.

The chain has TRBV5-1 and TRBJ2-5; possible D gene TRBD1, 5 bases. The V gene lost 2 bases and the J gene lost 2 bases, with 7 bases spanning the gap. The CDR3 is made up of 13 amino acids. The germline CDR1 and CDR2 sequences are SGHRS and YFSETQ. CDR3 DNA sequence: TGCGCCAGCAGCTTTGGACAACAAGAGACCCAGTACTTC. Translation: CASSFGQQETQYF.

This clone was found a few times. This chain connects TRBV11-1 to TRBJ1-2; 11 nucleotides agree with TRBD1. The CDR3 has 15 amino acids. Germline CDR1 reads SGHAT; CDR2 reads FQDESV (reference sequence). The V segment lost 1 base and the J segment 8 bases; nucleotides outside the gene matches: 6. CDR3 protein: CASSLGGQGAGGYTF. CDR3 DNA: TGTGCCAGCAGCTTAGGCGGACAGGGGGCTGGCGGCTACACCTTC.

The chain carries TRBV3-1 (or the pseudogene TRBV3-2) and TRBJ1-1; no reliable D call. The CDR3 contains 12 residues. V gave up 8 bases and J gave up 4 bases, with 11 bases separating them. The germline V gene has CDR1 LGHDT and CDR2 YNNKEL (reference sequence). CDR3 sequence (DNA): TGTGCCAGCGGTTCTAGGAGCACTGAAGCTTTCTTT. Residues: CASGSRSTEAFF.

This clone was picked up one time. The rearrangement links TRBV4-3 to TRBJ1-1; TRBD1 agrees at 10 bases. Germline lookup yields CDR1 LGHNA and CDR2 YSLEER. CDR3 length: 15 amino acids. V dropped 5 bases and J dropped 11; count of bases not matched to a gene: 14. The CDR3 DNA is TGCGCCAGCAGCGGACAAATTGGACAGGGGGTACCGGCTTTCTTT. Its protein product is CASSGQIGQGVPAFF.